This passage covers 22 T cell receptor beta chains from one sample sequenced in a study of cytomegalovirus exposure and HLA in healthy donors. Only in-frame clones appear in the TCRdb table, and some are missing; sequencing was by immunoSEQ multiplex PCR. The sample records approximately 97,000 clones, 93% being singletons. The specimen was PBMCs. These receptors came from a woman aged 25-40 years in good health and CMV-seropositive.

This rearrangement joins TRBV7-6 to TRBJ2-7; 12 bases align to TRBD1. Germline-derived CDR1 and CDR2 are SGHVS and FNYEAQ. Germline trimming cut 5 bases from V and 4 bases from J; bases unmatched to any gene: 6. The CDR3 totals 15 residues. CDR3 sequence (DNA): TGTGCCAGCAGCCCCGGGACAGGGGGCCGGTACGAGCAGTACTTC. Residues: CASSPGTGGRYEQYF.

The CDR3 protein is CASSPQTGVQETQYF. The CDR3 nucleotides read TGTGCCAGCAGTCCGCAGACAGGGGTCCAAGAGACCCAGTACTTC. The genes are TRBV2 and TRBJ2-5; 8 positions match TRBD1. Germline loops: CDR1 SNHLY, CDR2 FYNNEI. CDR3 length: 15 residues. V lost 5 bases and J lost 1; bases outside the gene matches: 6.

V usage is TRBV5-5 and J usage is TRBJ1-1; unclear D gene. The V and J ends lost 0 bases and 5 bases respectively, with 8 bases between them. The CDR3 consists of 13 residues. The germline V gene has CDR1 SGHKS and CDR2 YYEKEE (reference sequence). Written as DNA, the CDR3 is TGTGCCAGCAGCTTGGGACATCTAACTGAAGCTTTCTTT. Its translation is CASSLGHLTEAFF.

This chain links TRBV11-1 with TRBJ1-1, with no clear D. V dropped 3 bases and J dropped 1 base, with 6 bases sitting between them. The CDR3 is made up of 13 amino acids. Germline assignment: CDR1 SGHAT and CDR2 FQDESV (reference sequence). The CDR3 DNA reads as TGTGCCAGCAGCTTGAGGAGGAACACTGAAGCTTTCTTT. Protein sequence: CASSLRRNTEAFF. The full variable domain, rest sourced from reference TRBV11-1 and TRBJ1-1, is EAEVAQSPRYKITEKSQAVAFWCDPISGHATLYWYRQILGQGPELLVQFQDESVVDDSQLPKDRFSAERLKGVDSTLKIQPAELGDSAMYLCASSLRRNTEAFFGQGTRLTVV.

This clone was seen a few times. This sequence joins TRBV28 and TRBJ1-1, with a weak D call TRBD1 (5 bases). This CDR3 has 18 amino acids. V was cut by 3 bases and J by 0 bases, with 20 bases left in between. Germline CDR1 reads MDHEN; CDR2 reads SYDVKM. DNA for the CDR3: TGTGCCAGCAGTTTCCGTGACCATGACAGTCGGCTGAACACTGAAGCTTTCTTT. Translated, it gives CASSFRDHDSRLNTEAFF.

This chain joins TRBV5-1 and TRBJ2-1, with 13 positions matching TRBD2. Losses at the gene ends were 3 bases for V and 1 base for J; bases not matched to a gene: 10. Germline V gives CDR1 SGHRS, CDR2 YFSETQ. There are 19 residues in the CDR3. In nucleotides, the CDR3 is TGCGCCAGCAGCTCCGAAGGACTAGCGGGAGACGTGTCCTACAATGAGCAGTTCTTC. Protein sequence: CASSSEGLAGDVSYNEQFF.

V is TRBV6-6 and J is TRBJ2-7; 8 bases match TRBD1. After removal of 2 bases from V and 5 bases from J, the junction contained 5 bases not matched to a gene. The CDR3 runs to 14 residues. Germline V gives CDR1 MNHNY, CDR2 SVGAGI (reference sequence). CDR3 in DNA: TGTGCCAGCAGTTACACCGACAGGGGCAACGAGCAGTACTTC. Translated: CASSYTDRGNEQYF.

The chain combines TRBV7-9 with TRBJ2-7, with D maybe TRBD1 (7 bases). V was clipped by 7 bases and J by 2 bases, with 15 bases between them. The CDR3 has 14 residues. Germline lookup yields CDR1 SEHNR and CDR2 FQNEAQ (reference sequence). The DNA for the CDR3 is TGTGCCAGCACTAGGGGGGACAGAGCCTACGAGCAGTACTTC. Amino acid sequence: CASTRGDRAYEQYF.

The chain links TRBV27 to TRBJ2-3; TRBD2 might be the D (5 bases). The CDR3 has 15 residues. Trimming shortened V by 0 bases and J by 2 bases, and 9 bases separated the two germline ends. CDR1 and CDR2 from the germline V gene are MNHEY and SMNVEV (reference sequence). DNA for the CDR3: TGTGCCAGCAGTTTATCCCGGGGTATCACAGATACGCAGTATTTT. Translating it yields CASSLSRGITDTQYF.

The chain couples TRBV7-2 to TRBJ2-2, with 7 bases aligning to TRBD1. The germline gives CDR1 SGHTA, CDR2 FQGNSA. This CDR3 is built from 14 residues. The V and J ends lost 3 bases and 5 bases, in that order; junction bases with no gene match: 3. The CDR3 region is CASSFDRATGELFF. CDR3 DNA sequence: TGTGCCAGCAGCTTTGACAGGGCTACCGGGGAGCTGTTTTTT. Combining the CDR3 with reference TRBV7-2 and TRBJ2-2 gives the whole variable domain GAGVSQSPSNKVTEKGKDVELRCDPISGHTALYWYRQSLGQGLEFLIYFQGNSAPDKSGLPSDRFSAERTGGSVSTLTIQRTQQEDSAVYLCASSFDRATGELFFGEGSRLTVL.

The chain carries TRBV28 and TRBJ2-1; possibly TRBD2 for D (5 bases). The CDR3 sequence is 16 residues long. Germline CDR1 and CDR2: MDHEN and SYDVKM. The ends were cut back, 6 bases at V and 8 bases at J, with 23 bases in the middle. This CDR3 is CASSLIGAATQDEQFF. The CDR3 DNA follows: TGTGCCAGCAGCCTGATCGGAGCGGCGACGCAGGATGAGCAGTTCTTC.

The rearrangement joins TRBV19 to TRBJ1-2; perhaps TRBD1 as D (5 bases). Trimming took 4 bases from V and 5 from J, leaving 14 bases between them. The CDR3 has 14 residues. Germline lookup yields CDR1 LNHDA and CDR2 SQIVND (reference sequence). In DNA, the CDR3 is TGTGCCAGTAGTACTCGGACAAATATTTATGGCTACACCTTC. This translates into CASSTRTNIYGYTF.

This clone was seen once. The chain couples TRBV6-1 to TRBJ1-3; 8 bases line up with TRBD1. The CDR3 consists of 14 residues. Germline assignment: CDR1 MNHNS and CDR2 SASEGT. The J segment lost 2 bases and the V segment lost 6 bases, leaving 3 bases of the junction unmatched. CDR3 loop: CASSVDRAGNTIYF. The CDR3 DNA sequence: TGTGCCAGCAGCGTGGACAGGGCTGGAAACACCATATATTTT.

This clone was seen more than once but under ten times. This chain joins TRBV7-9 and TRBJ2-7, with D possibly matching TRBD1 (7 bases). There are 13 residues in the CDR3. The V end lost 5 bases, the J end lost 4 bases, and 12 bases lay between the germline ends. CDR1 is SEHNR, CDR2 FQNEAQ, per germline (reference sequence). The CDR3 DNA is TGTGCCAGCAGCCAGACAGGGACTTACGAGCAGTACTTC. This encodes CASSQTGTYEQYF.

This chain connects TRBV5-1 to TRBJ1-2, with TRBD1 matching 8 bases. V lost 5 bases to trimming and J lost 1 base; unmatched junction nucleotides: 10. The CDR3 consists of 16 residues. Germline CDR1 SGHRS, CDR2 YFSETQ. The CDR3 sequence: CASRKGTGGGNYGYTF. The CDR3 DNA reads as TGCGCCAGCAGAAAAGGGACAGGTGGGGGTAACTATGGCTACACCTTC.

J is TRBJ1-1 and V is TRBV28; no reliable D call. There are 13 residues in the CDR3. The V and J ends lost 10 bases and 5 bases respectively, with 17 bases between them. Looked up from germline, CDR1 is MDHEN and CDR2 is SYDVKM. The CDR3: CATTRQEWTEAFF. DNA of the CDR3: TGTGCCACCACTAGGCAGGAGTGGACTGAAGCTTTCTTT. The whole variable domain, filled in from reference TRBV28 and TRBJ1-1, reads DVKVTQSSRYLVKRTGEKVFLECVQDMDHENMFWYRQDPGLGLRLIYFSYDVKMKEKGDIPEGYSVSREKKERFSLILESASTNQTSMYLCATTRQEWTEAFFGQGTRLTVV.

This clone was seen just once. The chain uses TRBV7-3 and TRBJ2-2; TRBD1 matches at 9 bases. This CDR3 is built from 15 residues. V lost 5 bases, J lost 5 bases, and 6 bases stayed unmatched. Looked up from germline, CDR1 is SGHTA and CDR2 is FQGTGA. CDR3 residues: CASSLQGAGTGELFF. The CDR3 nucleotides are TGTGCCAGCAGCCTACAGGGGGCTGGTACCGGGGAGCTGTTTTTT.

The genes are TRBV6-1 and TRBJ2-7; D remains unclear. Germline CDR1 MNHNS, CDR2 SASEGT. Trimming removed 4 bases at V and 4 bases at J, with 11 bases between. The CDR3 has 13 amino acids. The CDR3 spells CASSAGSSYEQYF. The DNA of the CDR3 is TGTGCCAGCAGTGCCGGGTCGTCATACGAGCAGTACTTC.

The rearrangement uses TRBV19 and TRBJ2-3; D possibly corresponds to TRBD2 (6 bases). CDR1 LNHDA and CDR2 SQIVND come from the germline V gene (reference sequence). The V gene lost 5 bases and the J gene lost 1 base, with 13 bases spanning the gap. This CDR3 is built from 15 residues. CDR3 loop: CASSPWGGGTDTQYF. The CDR3 DNA is TGTGCCAGTAGTCCCTGGGGCGGGGGCACAGATACGCAGTATTTT.

In its sample, this clone was seen once. The chain carries TRBV19 and TRBJ2-1; no definite D call. This CDR3 has 13 residues. V lost 2 bases and J lost 9, with 11 bases in between. CDR1 LNHDA and CDR2 SQIVND come from the germline V gene (reference sequence). CDR3: CASSINLPGEQFF. In nucleotides, the CDR3 is TGTGCCAGTAGTATAAATCTCCCCGGTGAGCAGTTCTTC.

The rearrangement links TRBV29-1 to TRBJ1-1; D possibly corresponds to TRBD1 (5 bases). The CDR3 has 17 residues. With 4 bases removed from V and 5 bases from J, the gap between germline ends came to 26 bases. CDR1 and CDR2 (germline): SQVTM, ANQGSEA. CDR3 sequence: CSVVVSGGIAGWTEAFF. For the CDR3, the DNA is TGCAGCGTTGTGGTCTCGGGGGGGATTGCGGGATGGACTGAAGCTTTCTTT.

This chain joins TRBV7-2 and TRBJ2-1, with TRBD2 identical over 11 bases. CDR3 length: 17 residues. Unmatched junction bases numbered 9, after V lost 2 bases and J lost 6 bases. CDR1 is SGHTA and CDR2 is FQGNSA in the germline V gene. The CDR3 region is CASSLSPLAGVGNEQFF. CDR3 bases: TGTGCCAGCAGCTTATCCCCACTAGCGGGAGTTGGCAATGAGCAGTTCTTC.